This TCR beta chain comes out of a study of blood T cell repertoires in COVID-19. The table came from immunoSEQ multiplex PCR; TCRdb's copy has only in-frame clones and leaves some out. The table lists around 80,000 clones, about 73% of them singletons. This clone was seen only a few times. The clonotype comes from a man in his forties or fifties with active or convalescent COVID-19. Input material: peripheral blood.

Written as DNA, the CDR3 is TGTGCCAGCAGCCCCTGGACAGGGGCCTACAATGAGCAGTTCTTC. It encodes CASSPWTGAYNEQFF. The rearrangement links TRBV5-5 to TRBJ2-1; TRBD1 aligns across 9 bases. Trimming removed 4 bases from V and 2 bases from J; junction bases left unmatched: 4. Germline-derived CDR1 and CDR2 are SGHKS and YYEKEE (reference sequence). This CDR3 spans 15 amino acids.